Listed here are 27 T cell receptor beta chains from one sample, sequenced in a study of cytomegalovirus exposure and HLA in healthy donors. Repertoires were generated with immunoSEQ multiplex PCR, while TCRdb's copy carries only in-frame clones and drops some. The data show more than 130,000 clones, about 90% seen once. Sequenced: PBMCs. All receptors derive from a woman aged 18 to 35 in good health and CMV-seropositive.

In this sample, this clone turned up a few times. The chain joins TRBV19 to TRBJ2-1, with 8 bases that match TRBD2. The length of the CDR3 is 13 residues. Germline lookup yields CDR1 LNHDA and CDR2 SQIVND (reference sequence). The V gene end was trimmed by 5 bases and the J gene end by 7 bases; junction bases not matched to a gene: 4. The CDR3 protein is CASSPGLGNEQFF. For the CDR3, the DNA is TGTGCCAGTAGTCCGGGACTAGGAAATGAGCAGTTCTTC.

V usage is TRBV4-1 and J usage is TRBJ1-2, with D possibly being TRBD1 (6 bases). V was trimmed by 8 bases and J by 1 base, leaving 17 bases between them. Germline V gene data show CDR1 as MGHRA and CDR2 as YSYEKL. The CDR3 extends over 15 amino acids. CDR3 amino acids: CASCDNTGINYGYTF. CDR3 sequence (DNA): TGCGCCAGCTGTGATAATACAGGGATTAACTATGGCTACACCTTC.

This chain uses TRBV15 with TRBJ2-7; maybe TRBD1 (6 bases). The CDR3 has 14 residues. Trimming took off 0 bases at V and 3 bases at J, with 9 bases between the two ends. Germline-derived CDR1 and CDR2 are LNHNV and YYDKDF (reference sequence). Here the CDR3 reads CATSRDTGNYEQYF. The CDR3 nucleotides read TGTGCCACCAGCAGAGATACAGGGAACTACGAGCAGTACTTC.

This sequence joins TRBV7-2 and TRBJ2-1, with a tentative D call TRBD2 (6 bases). The CDR3 is 15 amino acids. Trimming removed 2 bases from V and 6 bases from J, with 14 bases in between. CDR1 and CDR2 from the germline V gene are SGHTA and FQGNSA. CDR3 region: CASSLTLTSSNEQFF. CDR3 in DNA: TGTGCCAGCAGCTTAACCCTGACTAGTTCCAATGAGCAGTTCTTC.

The CDR3: CASSDERERTYNEQFF. CDR3 in DNA: TGTGCCAGCAGTGACGAGCGGGAAAGAACCTACAATGAGCAGTTCTTC. The V call is TRBV2, the J call TRBJ2-1; TRBD2 matches at 7 bases. The CDR3 is 16 residues long. Germline V gene sequence: CDR1 SNHLY, CDR2 FYNNEI. V was clipped by 3 bases and J by 2 bases; unmatched bases: 7.

The rearrangement links TRBV5-4 to TRBJ2-1, with D possibly matching TRBD2 (5 bases). In germline, CDR1 is SGHNT, CDR2 YYREEE (reference sequence). CDR3 length: 14 residues. The V end lost 3 bases, the J end lost 5 bases, and 12 bases lay between the germline ends. The CDR3 sequence is CASSSTGKNNEQFF. DNA for the CDR3: TGTGCCAGCAGCTCCACCGGGAAGAACAATGAGCAGTTCTTC.

This sequence joins TRBV4-2 and TRBJ2-5; 10 nucleotides agree with TRBD2. Germline V gene lookup returns CDR1 LGHNA and CDR2 YNFKEQ. There are 16 residues in the CDR3. Losses at the gene ends were 1 base for V and 1 base for J; bases not matched to a gene: 3. CDR3 protein: CASSQARLAGQETQYF. The CDR3 DNA sequence: TGTGCCAGCAGCCAAGCGAGACTAGCGGGCCAAGAGACCCAGTACTTC.

The rearrangement joins TRBV5-4 to TRBJ2-3, with TRBD2 matching 11 bases. With V trimmed by 5 bases and J by 0 bases, 14 bases remained unmatched. The CDR3 is 19 residues long. CDR1 is SGHNT and CDR2 is YYREEE in the germline V gene (reference sequence). The DNA for the CDR3 is TGTGCCAGCAGGCTTTCGGCTAGCGGGAGGTTCCTTAGCACAGATACGCAGTATTTT. Its protein product is CASRLSASGRFLSTDTQYF.

The chain joins TRBV9 to TRBJ2-5; 7 bases fit TRBD2. V lost 0 bases to trimming and J lost 5 bases; unmatched junction nucleotides: 10. This CDR3 contains 16 residues. Germline assignment: CDR1 SGDLS and CDR2 YYNGEE. Written as DNA, the CDR3 is TGTGCCAGCAGCGTAGACCCTGGACTAGTCCTTGAGACCCAGTACTTC. Translation: CASSVDPGLVLETQYF. The entire variable domain, with the rest obtained from reference TRBV9 and TRBJ2-5, is as follows: DSGVTQTPKHLITATGQRVTLRCSPRSGDLSVYWYQQSLDQGLQFLIQYYNGEERAKGNILERFSAQQFPDLHSELNLSSLELGDSALYFCASSVDPGLVLETQYFGPGTRLLVL.

This sequence joins TRBV11-3 and TRBJ1-1, with TRBD1 as a possible D gene (6 bases). Per germline, CDR1 SGHNT and CDR2 YENEEA. Trimming removed 6 bases from V and 6 bases from J, with 14 bases in between. CDR3 size: 13 residues. CDR3 sequence reads: CASSRGQKSEAFF. CDR3 DNA sequence: TGTGCCAGCAGTCGCGGACAGAAATCTGAAGCTTTCTTT.

This clone has only one observation. V and J are TRBV6-5 and TRBJ1-2; TRBD1 matches at 9 bases. The CDR3 contains 13 residues. The germline V gene encodes CDR1 MNHEY and CDR2 SVGAGI. The trim removed 4 bases at V and 5 bases at J, leaving 2 bases unmatched. In nucleotides, the CDR3 is TGTGCCAGCAGTTGGGGGACAGGGTATGGCTACACCTTC. As protein: CASSWGTGYGYTF.

The chain carries TRBV5-5 and TRBJ1-1; D might be TRBD1 (6 bases). This CDR3 region has 13 residues. V was clipped by 4 bases and J by 3 bases, with 10 bases between them. CDR1 is SGHKS, CDR2 YYEKEE, per germline (reference sequence). As DNA, the CDR3 is TGTGCCAGCAGCGTGGACAGAGACACTGAAGCTTTCTTT. It specifies CASSVDRDTEAFF. Full variable domain (outside the CDR3, taken from reference TRBV5-5 and TRBJ1-1): DAGVTQSPTHLIKTRGQQVTLRCSPISGHKSVSWYQQVLGQGPQFIFQYYEKEERGRGNFPDRFSARQFPNYSSELNVNALLLGDSALYLCASSVDRDTEAFFGQGTRLTVV.

This clone came up once. The V and J genes are TRBV9 and TRBJ2-3, with 10 bases matching TRBD2. In germline, CDR1 is SGDLS, CDR2 YYNGEE. After removal of 2 bases from V and 4 bases from J, the junction contained 7 bases not matched to a gene. CDR3 length: 16 residues. Written as DNA, the CDR3 is TGTGCCAGCAGCGTCCAAAGCGGGGGGGCAGCAGATACGCAGTATTTT. It codes for CASSVQSGGAADTQYF.

CDR3 DNA: TGTGCCACCAGCAGAGATCAAGGGGAATACCAGCCCCAGCATTTT. It yields the protein CATSRDQGEYQPQHF. V usage is TRBV15 and J usage is TRBJ1-5; D may be TRBD1 (5 bases). V was shortened by 0 bases and J by 7 bases, with 13 bases between the two germline ends. The CDR3 spans 15 residues. CDR1 and CDR2 (germline): LNHNV, YYDKDF (reference sequence).

The V gene is TRBV7-2, the J gene TRBJ1-4, with 9 bases identical to TRBD1. The CDR3 extends over 16 amino acids. Germline V gene sequence: CDR1 SGHTA, CDR2 FQGNSA. The V gene end was trimmed by 6 bases and the J gene end by 5 bases; junction bases not matched to a gene: 10. CDR3 sequence: CASSSRDRVANEKLFF. DNA for the CDR3: TGTGCCAGCAGTTCGAGGGACAGGGTCGCGAATGAAAAACTGTTTTTT.

This sequence joins TRBV5-1 and TRBJ1-1, with 7 bases that match TRBD1. The V segment lost 6 bases and the J segment 0 bases; nucleotides outside the gene matches: 5. CDR1 is SGHRS, CDR2 YFSETQ, per germline. The CDR3 is 14 residues long. The CDR3, as DNA: TGCGCCAGCACCGCGACAGGGATGAACACTGAAGCTTTCTTT. Amino acid sequence: CASTATGMNTEAFF. Combining the CDR3 with reference TRBV5-1 and TRBJ1-1 gives the whole variable domain KAGVTQTPRYLIKTRGQQVTLSCSPISGHRSVSWYQQTPGQGLQFLFEYFSETQRNKGNFPGRFSGRQFSNSRSEMNVSTLELGDSALYLCASTATGMNTEAFFGQGTRLTVV.

Details on this clone: An end of the junction differs from the germline gene, which may be a read error. The V call is TRBV7-7, the J call TRBJ2-3; the match to TRBD2 covers 9 bases. The CDR3 consists of 14 residues. CDR1 is SSHAT, CDR2 FNYEAQ, per germline (reference sequence). CDR3 sequence: CASSPSGITDTQYF. The DNA for the CDR3 is TGTGCTAGCAGCCCTAGCGGGATCACAGATACGCAGTATTTT.

The DNA of the CDR3 is TGTGCCAGCACTGTACTAGGACAGGGGGCTGTCGAGCAGTACTTC. It encodes CASTVLGQGAVEQYF. The chain links TRBV28 to TRBJ2-7, with 11 bases aligning to TRBD1. V lost 7 bases and J lost 6; bases outside the gene matches: 11. CDR1 is MDHEN, CDR2 SYDVKM, per germline. The CDR3 is made up of 15 amino acids.

The V and J genes are TRBV4-1 and TRBJ1-2; TRBD1 agrees at 11 bases. The CDR3 runs to 18 residues. Trimming cost V 2 bases and J 3 bases; bases outside gene matches: 11. CDR1 is MGHRA and CDR2 is YSYEKL in the germline V gene. CDR3 sequence: CASSQRGQGADFDYGYTF. The CDR3 DNA is TGCGCCAGCAGCCAAAGAGGACAGGGGGCCGACTTTGACTATGGCTACACCTTC.

The chain combines TRBV10-3 with TRBJ1-2, with 11 bases lining up with TRBD1. V lost 2 bases to trimming and J lost 7 bases; unmatched junction nucleotides: 6. CDR3 size: 15 residues. Per germline, CDR1 ENHRY and CDR2 SYGVKD. The chain's CDR3 is CAISERTGGAGGYTF. DNA of the CDR3: TGTGCCATCAGTGAGCGGACAGGGGGCGCCGGTGGCTACACCTTC.

This chain links TRBV5-6 with TRBJ1-2; 8 bases fit TRBD1. Losses at the gene ends were 0 bases for V and 3 bases for J; bases not matched to a gene: 4. CDR1 is SGHDT and CDR2 is YYEEEE in the germline V gene. The CDR3 totals 15 residues. CDR3 nucleotides: TGTGCCAGCAGCTTGGACAGGGGGTTATACTATGGCTACACCTTC. Protein sequence: CASSLDRGLYYGYTF.

This clone turned up a few times. V and J are TRBV7-8 and TRBJ2-1, with D unclear. Germline CDR1 reads SGHVS; CDR2 reads FQNEAQ. The CDR3 has 15 amino acids. V was clipped by 0 bases and J by 7 bases, with 13 bases between them. CDR3 residues: CASSLAARLTNEQFF. The CDR3 DNA reads as TGTGCCAGCAGCTTAGCGGCCAGGCTGACGAATGAGCAGTTCTTC.

This chain links TRBV14 with TRBJ1-3; TRBD1 aligns across 7 bases. Germline V gene data show CDR1 as SGHDN and CDR2 as FVKESK. There are 18 residues in the CDR3. V gave up 3 bases and J gave up 0 bases; unmatched junction bases: 11. The CDR3 reads CASSHLTGDSDSGNTIYF. For the CDR3, the DNA is TGTGCCAGCAGCCATCTCACGGGGGACAGCGACTCTGGAAACACCATATATTTT.

The chain has TRBV5-8 and TRBJ1-5; no reliable D call. Trimming removed 2 bases at V and 4 bases at J, with 10 bases between. Germline assignment: CDR1 SGHTS and CDR2 YDEGEE. The CDR3 length is 14 residues. The CDR3 sequence: CASSLRGENQPQHF. The CDR3 coding sequence is TGTGCCAGCAGCTTACGCGGGGAGAATCAGCCCCAGCATTTT. Filled out from reference TRBV5-8 and TRBJ1-5, the complete variable domain reads EAGVTQSPTHLIKTRGQQATLRCSPISGHTSVYWYQQALGLGLQFLLWYDEGEERNRGNFPPRFSGRQFPNYSSELNVNALELEDSALYLCASSLRGENQPQHFGDGTRLSIL.

This sequence joins TRBV10-2 and TRBJ2-5; 9 bases map to TRBD2. V was pared by 5 bases and J by 5 bases, with 12 bases of the junction left unmatched. The CDR3 is 16 residues long. Germline V gene data show CDR1 as WSHSY and CDR2 as SAAADI. CDR3 protein: CASSQWREGPGETQYF. Here the CDR3 DNA reads TGCGCCAGCAGTCAGTGGCGGGAGGGCCCGGGGGAGACCCAGTACTTC.

The chain links TRBV6-5 to TRBJ1-1; a possible D gene is TRBD1 (6 bases). Germline V gene data show CDR1 as MNHEY and CDR2 as SVGAGI. V was cut by 7 bases and J by 12 bases, with 15 bases left in between. The CDR3 is made up of 11 amino acids. DNA of the CDR3: TGTGCCAGCACCGGATTCCAGGGGTCTTTCTTT. This gives the protein CASTGFQGSFF.

This clone was seen once. Germline is not matched at one junction end, which may reflect a read error. The chain is built from TRBV7-7 and TRBJ2-1, with 7 nucleotides matching TRBD1. Germline values: CDR1 SSHAT, CDR2 FNYEAQ (reference sequence). This CDR3 is built from 17 residues. CDR3 bases: TGTGCTAGCAGCCTGTCTCGACAGGGACGCTCCTACAATGAGCAGTTCTTC. This gives the protein CASSLSRQGRSYNEQFF. The whole variable domain, filled in from reference TRBV7-7 and TRBJ2-1, reads GAGVSQSPRYKVTKRGQDVTLRCDPISSHATLYWYQQALGQGPEFLTYFNYEAQPDKSGLPSDRFSAERPEGSISTLTIQRTEQRDSAMYRCASSLSRQGRSYNEQFFGPGTRLTVL.